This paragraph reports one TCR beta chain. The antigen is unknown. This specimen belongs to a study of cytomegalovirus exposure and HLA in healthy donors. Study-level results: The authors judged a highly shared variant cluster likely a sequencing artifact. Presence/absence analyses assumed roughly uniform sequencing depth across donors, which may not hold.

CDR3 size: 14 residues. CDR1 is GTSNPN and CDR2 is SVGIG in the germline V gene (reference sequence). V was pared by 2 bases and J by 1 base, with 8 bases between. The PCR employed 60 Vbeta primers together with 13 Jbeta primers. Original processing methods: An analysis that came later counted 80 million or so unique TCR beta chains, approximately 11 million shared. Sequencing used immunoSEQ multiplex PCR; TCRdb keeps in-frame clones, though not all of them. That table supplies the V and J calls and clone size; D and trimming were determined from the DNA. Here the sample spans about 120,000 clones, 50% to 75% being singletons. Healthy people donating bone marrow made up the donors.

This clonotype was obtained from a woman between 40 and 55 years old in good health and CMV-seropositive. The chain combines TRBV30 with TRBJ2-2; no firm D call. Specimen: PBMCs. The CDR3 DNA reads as TGTGCCTGGAGTAGTAACTTGAACACCGGGGAGCTGTTTTTT. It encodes CAWSSNLNTGELFF.